The 3 T cell receptor beta chains presented below share a single source sample, sequenced in a study of blood T cell repertoires in COVID-19. The assay was immunoSEQ multiplex PCR, and TCRdb's table has in-frame clones only and misses some. Of about 260,000 clones listed, more than 75% are singletons. Sequences were obtained from PBMCs or T cells enriched from blood (not recorded which). These receptors all stem from a woman in her forties or fifties who had recovered from COVID-19.

This clone was seen more than once but under ten times. This chain links TRBV11-2 with TRBJ2-1; 12 bases align to TRBD1. From germline, CDR1 is SGHAT and CDR2 FQNNGV. CDR3 length: 11 amino acids. Germline trimming cut 4 bases from V and 15 bases from J; bases unmatched to any gene: 1. CDR3 in DNA: TGTGCCAGCAGCTCGGGACAGGGGGCGTTCTTC. Translating it yields CASSSGQGAFF.

The rearrangement links TRBV2 to TRBJ2-7; a weak D match, TRBD1 (6 bases). CDR3 length: 14 amino acids. Germline lookup yields CDR1 SNHLY and CDR2 FYNNEI. Trimming left V 8 bases short and J 1 base short, with 15 bases between. CDR3 loop: CASHQLQGSYEQYF. The CDR3 DNA follows: TGTGCCAGCCATCAACTCCAGGGGTCCTACGAGCAGTACTTC.

The chain uses TRBV28 and TRBJ2-1; 8 bases match TRBD2. Germline CDR1 reads MDHEN; CDR2 reads SYDVKM. Losses at the gene ends were 2 bases for V and 9 bases for J; bases not matched to a gene: 9. This CDR3 comprises 15 residues. For the CDR3, the DNA is TGTGCCAGCAGTTTAGGCAGGGGACGGGGGGGTGAGCAGTTCTTC. Its translation is CASSLGRGRGGEQFF.